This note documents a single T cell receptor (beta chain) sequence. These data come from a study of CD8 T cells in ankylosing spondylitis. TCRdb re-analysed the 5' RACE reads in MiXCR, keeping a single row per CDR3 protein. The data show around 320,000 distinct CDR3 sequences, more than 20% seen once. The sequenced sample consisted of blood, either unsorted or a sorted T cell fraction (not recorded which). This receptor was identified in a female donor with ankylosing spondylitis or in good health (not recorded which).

CDR3 residues: CASSLERTGGSYNEQFF. The CDR3 nucleotides read TGTGCCAGCAGCTTGGAAAGGACAGGGGGCTCCTACAATGAGCAGTTCTTC. The chain uses TRBV5-6 and TRBJ2-1; TRBD1 aligns across 10 bases. Germline CDR1 reads SGHDT; CDR2 reads YYEEEE. The CDR3 loop spans 17 amino acids. V dropped 0 bases and J dropped 0; count of bases not matched to a gene: 3.